Each of the 20 T cell receptor beta chains below was sequenced from the same sample in a study of T cell responses to AZD1222 COVID-19 vaccine. The method was immunoSEQ multiplex PCR; TCRdb's version includes in-frame clones alone and lacks a portion of them. The data contain approximately 99,000 clones, approximately 89% of them singletons. This sample comprised peripheral blood, obtained 28 days after the second AZD1222 dose. The receptors were gathered from an adult who received the AZD1222 COVID-19 vaccine.

The chain has TRBV18 and TRBJ1-1, with D possibly TRBD1 on 5 matching bases. The CDR3 sequence is 14 residues long. The V and J ends lost 3 bases and 4 bases respectively, with 12 bases between them. CDR1 KGHSH and CDR2 LQKENI come from the germline V gene. The CDR3: CASSPAGPITEAFF. CDR3 in DNA: TGTGCCAGCTCACCGGCAGGGCCGATCACTGAAGCTTTCTTT.

This clone was observed once. The chain carries TRBV7-9 and TRBJ2-7; 13 bases line up with TRBD2. This CDR3 spans 17 amino acids. Germline loops: CDR1 SEHNR, CDR2 FQNEAQ (reference sequence). V was pared by 5 bases and J by 2 bases, with 9 bases of the junction left unmatched. In DNA form, the CDR3 reads TGTGCCAGCAGCCCAGACGGGACTAGCGGGGATCCCTACGAGCAGTACTTC. It is translated as CASSPDGTSGDPYEQYF.

The V and J genes are TRBV28 and TRBJ2-7, with 8 bases aligning to TRBD2. The germline gives CDR1 MDHEN, CDR2 SYDVKM. The CDR3 totals 13 residues. J gave up 0 bases and V 7 bases, and 2 bases lay outside the gene matches. The CDR3 sequence: CASTGRGSYEQYF. CDR3 bases: TGTGCCAGCACCGGGAGGGGCTCCTACGAGCAGTACTTC.

The V call is TRBV5-6, the J call TRBJ1-1; D remains unclear. In germline, CDR1 is SGHDT, CDR2 YYEEEE. V was clipped by 0 bases and J by 2 bases, with 17 bases between them. The CDR3 is made up of 17 amino acids. Here the CDR3 DNA reads TGTGCCAGCAGCTTGGTCGGGGAAAGGATACCCAACACTGAAGCTTTCTTT. It is translated as CASSLVGERIPNTEAFF.

CDR3: CAREVRVHPYGYTF. The CDR3 DNA reads as TGTGCCAGGGAAGTTAGGGTGCACCCATATGGCTACACCTTC. This chain joins TRBV6-6 and TRBJ1-2, with unresolved D. Germline lookup yields CDR1 MNHNY and CDR2 SVGAGI (reference sequence). The CDR3 covers 14 residues. Trimming took 9 bases from V and 5 from J, leaving 19 bases between them.

This chain joins TRBV27 and TRBJ2-7; D assignment may be TRBD1 or TRBD2 (5 bases each). This CDR3 has 15 residues. Trimming removed 5 bases at V and 2 bases at J, with 16 bases between. Per the germline V gene, CDR1 is MNHEY and CDR2 is SMNVEV (reference sequence). DNA of the CDR3: TGTGCCAGCAGTCCTCGGGGCAGGCTCACCTACGAGCAGTACTTC. As protein: CASSPRGRLTYEQYF.

This sequence joins TRBV5-1 and TRBJ2-7; D is uncertain. CDR3 length: 14 residues. V gave up 0 bases and J gave up 0 bases, with 7 bases separating them. CDR1 is SGHRS and CDR2 is YFSETQ in the germline V gene. CDR3 sequence: CASSLDWGSYEQYF. CDR3 bases: TGCGCCAGCAGCTTGGATTGGGGCTCCTACGAGCAGTACTTC.

This clone was counted a single time. The rearrangement uses TRBV7-2 and TRBJ2-7, with D possibly being TRBD2 (6 bases). The V and J ends lost 2 bases and 0 bases respectively, with 11 bases between them. The CDR3 consists of 15 residues. Germline assignment: CDR1 SGHTA and CDR2 FQGNSA. The CDR3 nucleotides read TGTGCCAGCAGCTTATACCGGGAGAGCTCCTACGAGCAGTACTTC. Translated, it gives CASSLYRESSYEQYF.

A few counts support this clone. The genes are TRBV5-1 and TRBJ1-3; D gene unclear. CDR3 length: 15 residues. Germline loops: CDR1 SGHRS, CDR2 YFSETQ. The ends were cut back, 0 bases at V and 1 base at J, with 8 bases in the middle. CDR3 sequence: CASSLVPESGNTIYF. In DNA, the CDR3 is TGCGCCAGCAGCTTGGTCCCAGAGTCTGGAAACACCATATATTTT.

This chain joins TRBV10-3 and TRBJ2-7, with 7 bases fitting TRBD1. The CDR3 has 17 amino acids. The germline CDR1 and CDR2 sequences are ENHRY and SYGVKD. V shed 3 bases, J shed 4 bases, and the junction held 15 bases outside the gene matches. In DNA, the CDR3 is TGTGCCATCAGTGACCAGGCGGCAGGGGGTTCGGTATACGAGCAGTACTTC. It is translated as CAISDQAAGGSVYEQYF.

The chain recombines TRBV3-1 (or the pseudogene TRBV3-2) with TRBJ2-1; D perhaps matches TRBD2 (5 bases). V lost 0 bases and J lost 7, with 22 bases in between. The CDR3 loop spans 18 amino acids. Germline CDR1 and CDR2: LGHDT and YNNKEL (reference sequence). CDR3 in amino acids: CASSQDRRLIDRGNEQFF. CDR3 DNA: TGTGCCAGCAGCCAAGATAGACGTTTGATAGATAGAGGGAATGAGCAGTTCTTC.

The chain recombines TRBV19 with TRBJ1-5; the D gene is possibly TRBD1 (5 bases). Germline V lookup: CDR1 LNHDA, CDR2 SQIVND (reference sequence). V was clipped by 0 bases and J by 3 bases, with 12 bases between them. The CDR3 has 16 residues. CDR3 sequence: CASSIEPGRYNQPQHF. The DNA for the CDR3 is TGTGCCAGTAGTATAGAACCGGGGCGCTACAATCAGCCCCAGCATTTT.

The V and J genes are TRBV30 and TRBJ2-2, with D maybe TRBD2 (5 bases). Trimming cost V 4 bases and J 2 bases, with 17 bases left between them. Germline values: CDR1 GTSNPN, CDR2 SVGIG (reference sequence). The CDR3 consists of 16 residues. Here the CDR3 DNA reads TGTGCCTGGACCCCCTTAGCGAGTTTCAACACCGGGGAGCTGTTTTTT. This codes for CAWTPLASFNTGELFF. Together with reference TRBV30 and TRBJ2-2, the CDR3 gives the full variable domain: SQTIHQWPATLVQPVGSPLSLECTVEGTSNPNLYWYRQAAGRGLQLLFYSVGIGQISSEVPQNLSASRPQDRQFILSSKKLLLSDSGFYLCAWTPLASFNTGELFFGEGSRLTVL.

The genes are TRBV5-5 and TRBJ2-1; TRBD1 matches 9 bases. Trimming took 4 bases from V and 5 from J; bases not matched to a gene: 7. In germline, CDR1 is SGHKS, CDR2 YYEKEE (reference sequence). The CDR3 is made up of 15 amino acids. In nucleotides, the CDR3 is TGTGCCAGCAGCCCCTCGGGACAGGGCAACAATGAGCAGTTCTTC. Protein: CASSPSGQGNNEQFF.

The V and J genes are TRBV6-5 and TRBJ1-5; a possible D gene is TRBD1 (6 bases). The CDR3 spans 14 residues. V dropped 7 bases and J dropped 4 bases, with 14 bases sitting between them. Germline CDR1 MNHEY, CDR2 SVGAGI. CDR3 in amino acids: CASTEGGFNQPQHF. CDR3 DNA: TGTGCCAGCACCGAGGGGGGGTTTAATCAGCCCCAGCATTTT.

The rearrangement links TRBV12-3 or TRBV12-4 to TRBJ1-4; 7 bases line up with TRBD1. Losses at the gene ends were 7 bases for V and 7 bases for J; bases not matched to a gene: 6. This CDR3 region has 13 residues. CDR3 sequence reads: CASTTGQTEKLFF. CDR3 DNA: TGTGCCAGCACCACGGGACAGACTGAAAAACTGTTTTTT.

The rearrangement joins TRBV4-1 to TRBJ1-1, with 8 positions matching TRBD1. The CDR3 extends over 17 amino acids. Germline lookup yields CDR1 MGHRA and CDR2 YSYEKL. V shed 2 bases, J shed 1 base, and the junction held 9 bases outside the gene matches. DNA of the CDR3: TGCGCCAGCAGCCAACCTTGGGGGACAGGACGGAACACTGAAGCTTTCTTT. This codes for CASSQPWGTGRNTEAFF.

This sequence joins TRBV9 and TRBJ2-1; 9 bases map to TRBD2. The V gene's germline CDR1 is SGDLS and CDR2 YYNGEE. The CDR3 extends over 16 amino acids. With 4 bases clipped from V and 6 bases from J, the junction kept 11 bases outside the gene matches. For the CDR3, the DNA is TGTGCCAGCAGCCCCAGAGCGCGGGAGGGCCGCAATGAGCAGTTCTTC. Its protein product is CASSPRAREGRNEQFF.

V usage is TRBV10-2 and J usage is TRBJ2-1; 8 bases are shared with TRBD2. V lost 8 bases and J lost 0; bases outside the gene matches: 6. Germline V gene lookup returns CDR1 WSHSY and CDR2 SAAADI. The CDR3 totals 15 residues. The CDR3 coding sequence is TGCGCCAGCTCGCTAGCGGGTAACTCCTACAATGAGCAGTTCTTC. This sequence encodes CASSLAGNSYNEQFF.

The chain couples TRBV7-2 to TRBJ2-1; possibly TRBD1 or TRBD2 for D (5 bases each). Germline V gene data show CDR1 as SGHTA and CDR2 as FQGNSA. Trimming removed 5 bases at V and 7 bases at J, with 18 bases between. CDR3 length equals 15 residues. DNA for the CDR3: TGTGCCAGCAGCCTATGGACACCCCGAGGGAATGAGCAGTTCTTC. This sequence encodes CASSLWTPRGNEQFF.